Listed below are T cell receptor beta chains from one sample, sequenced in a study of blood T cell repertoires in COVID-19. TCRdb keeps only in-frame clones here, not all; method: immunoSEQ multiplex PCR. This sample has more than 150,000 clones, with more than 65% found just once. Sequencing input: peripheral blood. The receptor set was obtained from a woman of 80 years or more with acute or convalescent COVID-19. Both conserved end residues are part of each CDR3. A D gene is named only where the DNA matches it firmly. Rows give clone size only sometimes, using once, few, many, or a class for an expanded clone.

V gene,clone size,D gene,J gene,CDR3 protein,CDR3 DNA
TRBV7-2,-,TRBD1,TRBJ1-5,CASSLGGGQGNQPQHF,TGTGCCAGCAGCTTAGGGGGTGGACAGGGCAATCAGCCCCAGCATTTT
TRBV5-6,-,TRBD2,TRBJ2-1,CASSLTAGAYNEQFF,TGTGCCAGCAGCTTAACAGCGGGGGCTTACAATGAGCAGTTCTTC
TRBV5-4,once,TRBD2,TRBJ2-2,CASSIALAGVKTGELFF,TGTGCCAGCAGCATCGCGCTAGCGGGAGTGAAGACCGGGGAGCTGTTTTTT
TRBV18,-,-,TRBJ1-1,CASSRSRDNMNTEAFF,TGTGCCAGCTCACGCAGCCGGGACAACATGAACACTGAAGCTTTCTTT
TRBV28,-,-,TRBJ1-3,CASSLRGLGNTIYF,TGTGCCAGCAGTTTAAGGGGTTTGGGAAACACCATATATTTT
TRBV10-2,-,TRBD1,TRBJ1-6,CASRGLQGNSPLHF,TGCGCCAGCAGAGGGTTACAGGGGAATTCACCCCTCCACTTT
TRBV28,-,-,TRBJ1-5,CASSFARAPENQPQHF,TGTGCCAGCAGTTTCGCCAGGGCCCCTGAAAATCAGCCCCAGCATTTT
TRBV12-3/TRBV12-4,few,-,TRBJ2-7,CASSLEASYEQYF,TGTGCCAGCAGTTTAGAAGCCTCCTACGAGCAGTACTTC
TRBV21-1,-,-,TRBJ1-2,CASTTRWREGGYTF,TGTGCCAGCACCACTAGGTGGAGGGAGGGTGGCTACACCTTC
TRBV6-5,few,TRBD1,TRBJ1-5,CASRPQGVGNQPQHF,TGTGCCAGCAGACCCCAGGGGGTGGGCAATCAGCCCCAGCATTTT
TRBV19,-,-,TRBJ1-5,CASSDQGLANQPQHF,TGTGCCAGTAGTGACCAGGGCCTGGCGAATCAGCCCCAGCATTTT
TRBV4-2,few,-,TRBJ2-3,CASSQDPGTDTQYF,TGTGCCAGCAGCCAAGATCCCGGCACAGATACGCAGTATTTT
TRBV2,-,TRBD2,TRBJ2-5,CASEWRLAGGPRETQYF,TGTGCCAGCGAATGGCGATTAGCGGGAGGGCCCCGAGAGACCCAGTACTTC
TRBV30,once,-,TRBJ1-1,CAWSELRAFF,TGTGCCTGGAGTGAGCTGAGGGCTTTCTTT
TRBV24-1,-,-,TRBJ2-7,CATSDPRGTNYEQYF,TGTGCCACCAGTGATCCCAGGGGAACCAACTACGAGCAGTACTTC
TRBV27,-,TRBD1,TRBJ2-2,CASSRSWQGAGELFF,TGTGCCAGCAGCCGCTCCTGGCAGGGGGCCGGGGAGCTGTTTTTT
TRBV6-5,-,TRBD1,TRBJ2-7,CASSQTGDEQYF,TGTGCCAGCAGTCAGACAGGGGACGAGCAGTACTTC
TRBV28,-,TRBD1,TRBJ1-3,CASSPPGTGGRRDGNTIYF,TGTGCCAGCAGTCCGCCCGGGACAGGGGGTCGGAGGGATGGAAACACCATATATTTT
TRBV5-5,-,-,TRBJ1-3,CASSLTGIPSGNTIYF,TGTGCCAGCAGCTTGACAGGCATCCCCTCTGGAAACACCATATATTTT
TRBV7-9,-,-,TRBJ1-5,CASSLDRQPQHF,TGTGCCAGCAGCTTAGATCGTCAGCCCCAGCATTTT
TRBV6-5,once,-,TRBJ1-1,CASSASGLMNTEAFF,TGTGCCAGCAGCGCCTCAGGACTCATGAACACTGAAGCTTTCTTT
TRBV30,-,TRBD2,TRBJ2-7,CAWRDTSGRPYEQYF,TGTGCCTGGAGAGACACTAGCGGGAGACCCTACGAGCAGTACTTC
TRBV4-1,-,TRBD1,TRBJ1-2,CASSQVGGQGSGNGGYTF,TGCGCCAGCAGCCAAGTCGGCGGACAGGGAAGTGGGAATGGCGGCTACACCTTC
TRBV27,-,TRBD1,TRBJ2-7,CASSLTPGTGSYEQYF,TGTGCCAGCAGTTTAACCCCCGGGACAGGGTCCTACGAGCAGTACTTC
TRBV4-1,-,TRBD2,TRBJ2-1,CASSQGTSGRGNEQFF,TGCGCCAGCAGCCAAGGGACTAGCGGGAGAGGTAATGAGCAGTTCTTC
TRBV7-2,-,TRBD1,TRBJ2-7,CASSPRQGATYEQYF,TGTGCCAGCAGCCCTCGACAGGGGGCCACCTACGAGCAGTACTTC
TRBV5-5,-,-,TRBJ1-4,CASSPSEGNPGEKLFF,TGTGCCAGCAGCCCTTCCGAAGGAAACCCGGGGGAAAAACTGTTTTTT
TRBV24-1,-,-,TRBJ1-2,CATSDPREGYTF,TGTGCCACCAGTGATCCCCGGGAGGGCTACACCTTC
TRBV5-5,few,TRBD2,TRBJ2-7,CASRSTSGSSYEQYF,TGTGCCAGCAGGTCTACTAGCGGAAGCTCCTACGAGCAGTACTTC
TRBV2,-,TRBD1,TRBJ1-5,CASSGQGGDQPQHF,TGTGCCAGCAGTGGACAGGGGGGAGATCAGCCCCAGCATTTT
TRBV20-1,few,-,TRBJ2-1,CSARAWPEQFF,TGCAGTGCTAGAGCGTGGCCGGAGCAGTTCTTC
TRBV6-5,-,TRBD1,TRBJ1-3,CASSSDRGISGNTIYF,TGTGCCAGCAGTTCGGACAGGGGGATCTCTGGAAACACCATATATTTT
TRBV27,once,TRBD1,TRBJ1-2,CASSRWTGGDGYTF,TGTGCCAGCAGTCGTTGGACAGGGGGCGACGGCTACACCTTC
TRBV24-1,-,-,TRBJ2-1,CATSEDSSYNEQFF,TGTGCCACCAGTGAGGACTCATCCTACAATGAGCAGTTCTTC
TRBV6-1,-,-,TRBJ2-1,CASSEPGLVQDEQFF,TGTGCCAGCAGTGAACCGGGACTGGTACAGGATGAGCAGTTCTTC
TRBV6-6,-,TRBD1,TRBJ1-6,CASRKNAGTGGSPLHF,TGTGCCAGCAGAAAAAACGCCGGGACAGGGGGTTCACCCCTCCACTTT
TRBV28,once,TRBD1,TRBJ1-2,CASSLIGGRYGYTF,TGTGCCAGCAGTTTGATAGGGGGCAGGTATGGCTACACCTTC
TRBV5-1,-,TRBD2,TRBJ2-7,CASSLDAGGDEQYF,TGCGCCAGCAGCTTGGATGCGGGGGGTGACGAGCAGTACTTC
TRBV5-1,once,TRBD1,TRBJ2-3,CASSLALQGAGDTQYF,TGCGCCAGCAGCTTGGCCTTACAGGGGGCGGGAGATACGCAGTATTTT
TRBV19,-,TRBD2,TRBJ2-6,CASSISLAGVYGANVLTF,TGTGCCAGTAGTATATCCCTAGCGGGAGTTTATGGGGCCAACGTCCTGACTTTC
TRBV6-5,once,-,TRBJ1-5,CASSWQQGGRNQPQHF,TGTGCCAGCAGTTGGCAACAAGGGGGTCGGAATCAGCCCCAGCATTTT
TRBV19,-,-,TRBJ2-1,CASSSGSYNEQFF,TGTGCCAGTAGTAGCGGCTCCTACAATGAGCAGTTCTTC
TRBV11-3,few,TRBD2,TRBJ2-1,CASSPGEREFNEQFF,TGTGCCAGCAGCCCGGGCGAGCGGGAGTTCAATGAGCAGTTCTTC
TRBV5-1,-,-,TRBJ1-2,CASSLDRDYGYTF,TGCGCCAGCAGCTTGGATCGGGATTATGGCTACACCTTC
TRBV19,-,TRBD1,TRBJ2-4,CASKSGTEKNIQYF,TGTGCCAGTAAATCCGGGACAGAAAAAAACATTCAGTACTTC
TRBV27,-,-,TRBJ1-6,CASSFGGGLASPLHF,TGTGCCAGCAGTTTCGGAGGAGGATTGGCTTCACCCCTCCACTTT
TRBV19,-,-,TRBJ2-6,CASSSQGGTAGANVLTF,TGTGCCAGTAGTTCACAGGGGGGGACGGCCGGGGCCAACGTCCTGACTTTC
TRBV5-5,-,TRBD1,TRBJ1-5,CASSLGGAGGQFYQPQHF,TGTGCCAGCAGCCTCGGGGGAGCAGGGGGTCAATTTTATCAGCCCCAGCATTTT
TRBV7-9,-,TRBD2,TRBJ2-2,CAESGSPGELFF,TGTGCCGAGAGCGGGAGTCCCGGGGAGCTGTTTTTT